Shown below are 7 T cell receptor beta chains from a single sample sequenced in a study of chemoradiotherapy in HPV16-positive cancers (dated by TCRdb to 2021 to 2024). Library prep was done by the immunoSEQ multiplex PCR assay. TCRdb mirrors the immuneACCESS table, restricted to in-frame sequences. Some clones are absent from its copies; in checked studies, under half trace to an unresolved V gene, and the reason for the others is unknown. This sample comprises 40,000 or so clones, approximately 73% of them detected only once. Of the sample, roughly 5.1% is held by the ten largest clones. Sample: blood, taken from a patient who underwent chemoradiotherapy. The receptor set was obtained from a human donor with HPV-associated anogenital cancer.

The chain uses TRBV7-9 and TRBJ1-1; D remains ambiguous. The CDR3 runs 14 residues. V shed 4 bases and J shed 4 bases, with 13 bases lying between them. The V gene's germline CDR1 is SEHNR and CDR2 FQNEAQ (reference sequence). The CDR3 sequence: CASSSDKVGTEAFF. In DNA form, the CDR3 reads TGTGCCAGCAGCTCCGACAAGGTCGGCACTGAAGCTTTCTTT.

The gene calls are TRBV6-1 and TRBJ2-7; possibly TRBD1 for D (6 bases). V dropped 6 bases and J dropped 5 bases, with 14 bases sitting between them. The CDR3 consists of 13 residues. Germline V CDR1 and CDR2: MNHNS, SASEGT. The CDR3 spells CASRKTGGDEQYF. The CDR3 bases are TGTGCCAGCAGGAAGACAGGTGGCGACGAGCAGTACTTC.

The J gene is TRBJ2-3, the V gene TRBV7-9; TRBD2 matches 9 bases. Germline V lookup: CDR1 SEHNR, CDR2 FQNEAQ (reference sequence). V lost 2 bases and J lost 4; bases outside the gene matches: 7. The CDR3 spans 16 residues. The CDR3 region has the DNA TGTGCCAGCAGCTTATTGGGCGGGGGGGCCCCAGATACGCAGTATTTT. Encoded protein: CASSLLGGGAPDTQYF.

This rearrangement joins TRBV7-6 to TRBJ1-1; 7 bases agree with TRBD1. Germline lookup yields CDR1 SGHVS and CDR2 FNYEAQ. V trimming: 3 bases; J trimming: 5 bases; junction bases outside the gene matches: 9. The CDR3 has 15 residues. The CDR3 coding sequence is TGTGCCAGCAGCTTGGAAAGACAGGGCAGGACTGAAGCTTTCTTT. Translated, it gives CASSLERQGRTEAFF.

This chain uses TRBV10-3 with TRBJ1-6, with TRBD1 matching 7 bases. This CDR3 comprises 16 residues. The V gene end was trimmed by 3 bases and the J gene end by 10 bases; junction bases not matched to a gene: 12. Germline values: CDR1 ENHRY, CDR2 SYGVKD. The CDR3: CAISDPGQPLKSPLHF. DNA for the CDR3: TGTGCCATCAGTGACCCGGGACAGCCCTTAAAATCACCCCTCCACTTT.

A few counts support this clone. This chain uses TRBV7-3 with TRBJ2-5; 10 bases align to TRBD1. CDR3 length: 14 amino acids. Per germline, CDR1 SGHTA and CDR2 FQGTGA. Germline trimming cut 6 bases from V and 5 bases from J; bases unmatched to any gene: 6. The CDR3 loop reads CASRTGGRAETQYF. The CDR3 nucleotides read TGTGCCAGCAGGACAGGGGGCAGAGCGGAGACCCAGTACTTC. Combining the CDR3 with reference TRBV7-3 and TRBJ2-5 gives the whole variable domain GAGVSQTPSNKVTEKGKYVELRCDPISGHTALYWYRQSLGQGPEFLIYFQGTGAADDSGLPNDRFFAVRPEGSVSTLKIQRTERGDSAVYLCASRTGGRAETQYFGPGTRLLVL.

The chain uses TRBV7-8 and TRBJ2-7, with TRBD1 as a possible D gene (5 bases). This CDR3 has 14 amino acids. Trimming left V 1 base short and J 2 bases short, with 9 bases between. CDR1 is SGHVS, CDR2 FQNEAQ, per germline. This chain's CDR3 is CASSLGRGTYEQYF. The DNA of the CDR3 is TGTGCCAGCAGCTTAGGTAGGGGAACCTACGAGCAGTACTTC.